The 3 T cell receptor beta chains below were found in one sample sequenced in a study of control samples from healthy donors and cancer patients. Method: immunoSEQ multiplex PCR; TCRdb's copy keeps in-frame clones and lacks some. Among around 130,000 clones listed, 85% to 90% were seen once. Sequenced: PBMCs. Receptor source: a man in his fifties with head and neck cancer.

The CDR3 DNA follows: TGTGCCAGCAGCTTGGACGTACCTGGCCTCACCCTCCACTTT. Residues: CASSLDVPGLTLHF. The chain is built from TRBV11-1 and TRBJ1-6; D unclear. CDR1 and CDR2 (germline): SGHAT, FQDESV (reference sequence). V was trimmed by 3 bases and J by 14 bases, leaving 17 bases between them. The CDR3 runs to 14 residues.

V is TRBV7-6 and J is TRBJ2-5; no definite D call. V lost 2 bases to trimming and J lost 1 base, with 11 bases between them. This CDR3 has 15 amino acids. Germline CDR1 reads SGHVS; CDR2 reads FNYEAQ. This CDR3 is CASSLTVAFQETQYF. CDR3 DNA sequence: TGTGCCAGCAGCTTAACAGTGGCATTCCAAGAGACCCAGTACTTC.

The rearrangement links TRBV6-5 to TRBJ2-3, with D tentatively TRBD2 (7 bases). The CDR3 loop spans 15 amino acids. V lost 5 bases, J lost 5 bases, and 17 bases lay in between. Per germline, CDR1 MNHEY and CDR2 SVGAGI. DNA of the CDR3: TGTGCCAGCAGTCCGTATGGGGGGGCGGGAGATACGCAGTATTTT. Protein sequence: CASSPYGGAGDTQYF.